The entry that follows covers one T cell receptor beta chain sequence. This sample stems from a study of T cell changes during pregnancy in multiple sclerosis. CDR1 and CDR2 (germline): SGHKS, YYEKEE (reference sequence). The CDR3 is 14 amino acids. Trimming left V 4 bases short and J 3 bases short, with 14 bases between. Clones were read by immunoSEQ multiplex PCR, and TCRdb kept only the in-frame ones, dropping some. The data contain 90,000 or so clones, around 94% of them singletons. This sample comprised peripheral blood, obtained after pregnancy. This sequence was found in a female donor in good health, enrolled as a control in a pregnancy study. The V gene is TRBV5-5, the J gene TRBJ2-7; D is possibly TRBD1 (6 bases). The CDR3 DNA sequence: TGTGCCAGCAGCGAAACCGGACAGAACTACGAGCAGTACTTC. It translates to CASSETGQNYEQYF.